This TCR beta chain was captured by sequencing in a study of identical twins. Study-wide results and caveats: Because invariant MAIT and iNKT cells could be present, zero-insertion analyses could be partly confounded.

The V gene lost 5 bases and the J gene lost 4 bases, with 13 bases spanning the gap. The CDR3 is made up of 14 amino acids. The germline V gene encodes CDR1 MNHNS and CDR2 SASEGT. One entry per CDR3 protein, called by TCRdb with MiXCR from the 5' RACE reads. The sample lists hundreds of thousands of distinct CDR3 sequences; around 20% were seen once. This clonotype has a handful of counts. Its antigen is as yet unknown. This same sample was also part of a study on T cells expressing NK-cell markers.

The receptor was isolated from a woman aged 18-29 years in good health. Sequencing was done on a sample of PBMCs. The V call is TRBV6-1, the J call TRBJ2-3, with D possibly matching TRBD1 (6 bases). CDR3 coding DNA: TGTGCCAGCAGTCCCAGGGGAAAGGCAGATACGCAGTATTTT. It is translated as CASSPRGKADTQYF.